These 15 T cell receptor beta chains share one sample of origin, sequenced in a study of low-dose radiotherapy and immunotherapy resistance in tumors. Primers used for first-strand cDNA, a TRAV- and TRBV-specific set, covered both alpha and beta chains. PCR amplification of the TCRs was performed with Phusion for 20 PCR cycles, and it relied on a constant-region primer together with a V-primer adapter. TCRdb re-analysed the reads in MiXCR, keeping a single row per CDR3 protein. The profile shows some 16,000 distinct CDR3 sequences, less than 85% of them singletons. The receptors originated from a human donor with advanced metastatic prostate, ovarian, gallbladder or colorectal cancer (not recorded which). This table probably holds off-target reads from a library built for another chain.

This rearrangement joins TRBV5-1 to TRBJ2-7, with 7 bases that match TRBD1. Germline assignment: CDR1 SGHRS and CDR2 YFSETQ. The CDR3 runs to 14 residues. The V segment lost 4 bases and the J segment 4 bases; nucleotides outside the gene matches: 8. For the CDR3, the DNA is TGCGCCAGCAGCGTAGACAGGGATAGGTACGAGCAGTACTTC. Translation gives CASSVDRDRYEQYF.

This clonotype was observed a single time. The V and J genes are TRBV15 and TRBJ1-3, with a possible D match to TRBD1 (6 bases). V was shortened by 0 bases and J by 2 bases, with 8 bases between the two germline ends. In germline, CDR1 is LNHNV, CDR2 YYDKDF (reference sequence). The CDR3 sequence is 15 residues long. The CDR3 is CATSRDPGAGNTIYF. The CDR3 DNA is TGTGCCACCAGCAGAGATCCAGGGGCTGGAAACACCATATATTTT.

This clonotype turned up a few times. The genes are TRBV28 and TRBJ2-1; 10 nucleotides match TRBD2. The CDR3 totals 17 residues. Germline V gene lookup returns CDR1 MDHEN and CDR2 SYDVKM. J was trimmed by 6 bases and V by 10 bases; bases with no gene match: 18. The CDR3 loop reads CAIQFTAGTSETNEQFF. Here the CDR3 DNA reads TGTGCCATCCAGTTTACGGCCGGGACTAGCGAGACCAATGAGCAGTTCTTC.

The rearrangement links TRBV5-5 to TRBJ2-7; D unclear. V was clipped by 0 bases and J by 1 base, with 14 bases between them. The CDR3 runs 16 residues. Germline V gene data show CDR1 as SGHKS and CDR2 as YYEKEE (reference sequence). This CDR3 is CASSLELAVSSYEQYF. DNA of the CDR3: TGTGCCAGCAGCTTGGAACTTGCGGTTTCATCCTACGAGCAGTACTTC.

The chain employs TRBV9 and TRBJ2-3; 10 nucleotides align to TRBD1. Germline V gene lookup returns CDR1 SGDLS and CDR2 YYNGEE. The CDR3 runs to 16 residues. V lost 0 bases and J lost 7; bases outside the gene matches: 8. CDR3: CASSVGLGQGLNTQYF. DNA of the CDR3: TGTGCCAGCAGCGTAGGTCTGGGACAGGGGTTAAATACGCAGTATTTT.

This chain joins TRBV2 and TRBJ2-1; 10 bases align to TRBD2. CDR3 length: 17 amino acids. Germline-derived CDR1 and CDR2 are SNHLY and FYNNEI. The J segment lost 3 bases and the V segment lost 5 bases, leaving 10 bases of the junction unmatched. This CDR3 is CASSPLAGANLYNEQFF. CDR3 coding DNA: TGTGCCAGCAGTCCTCTAGCGGGAGCCAACCTCTACAATGAGCAGTTCTTC.

The chain has TRBV20-1 and TRBJ2-1; the D gene could be TRBD1 or TRBD2 (5 bases each). This CDR3 contains 14 residues. V was cut by 1 base and J by 2 bases, with 9 bases left in between. In germline, CDR1 is DFQATT, CDR2 SNEGSKA (reference sequence). CDR3 DNA: TGCAGTGCTAGAGGGGACGGGCCCTACAATGAGCAGTTCTTC. It translates to CSARGDGPYNEQFF.

The rearrangement uses TRBV28 and TRBJ2-1; TRBD2 matches at 8 bases. CDR1 is MDHEN, CDR2 SYDVKM, per germline. This CDR3 region has 15 residues. Losses at the gene ends were 0 bases for V and 4 bases for J; bases not matched to a gene: 2. The CDR3 is CASSLWAGGYNEQFF. The CDR3 DNA is TGTGCCAGCAGTTTATGGGCGGGGGGATACAATGAGCAGTTCTTC. The full variable domain, in which reference TRBV28 and TRBJ2-1 provide the parts outside the CDR3, is DVKVTQSSRYLVKRTGEKVFLECVQDMDHENMFWYRQDPGLGLRLIYFSYDVKMKEKGDIPEGYSVSREKKERFSLILESASTNQTSMYLCASSLWAGGYNEQFFGPGTRLTVL.

This clonotype was recorded a few times. This chain joins TRBV20-1 and TRBJ2-5; 14 bases are shared with TRBD2. This CDR3 contains 15 residues. CDR1 and CDR2 from the germline V gene are DFQATT and SNEGSKA (reference sequence). The CDR3 loop reads CSAGTSGGEKKAQYF. The CDR3 DNA reads as TGCAGCGCCGGGACTAGCGGGGGTGAAAAGAAGGCCCAGTACTTC.

The chain is built from TRBV20-1 and TRBJ1-5; 7 bases agree with TRBD1. Germline trimming cut 5 bases from V and 1 base from J; bases unmatched to any gene: 8. The CDR3 totals 15 residues. Germline loops: CDR1 DFQATT, CDR2 SNEGSKA (reference sequence). CDR3 in amino acids: CSASPDRASNQPQHF. Written as DNA, the CDR3 is TGCAGTGCTTCGCCCGACAGGGCGAGCAATCAGCCCCAGCATTTT.

This rearrangement joins TRBV29-1 to TRBJ2-1; D might be TRBD1 (5 bases). This CDR3 is 13 amino acids long. Between the trimmed V and J ends, which lost 5 bases and 6 bases, there was a span of 14 bases. Germline lookup yields CDR1 SQVTM and CDR2 ANQGSEA. This CDR3 is CSVPQGGPNEQFF. For the CDR3, the DNA is TGCAGCGTTCCTCAGGGCGGACCCAATGAGCAGTTCTTC.

The chain combines TRBV12-3 or TRBV12-4 with TRBJ1-2, with D perhaps TRBD1 (5 bases). This CDR3 comprises 12 residues. The germline V and J ends were trimmed by 6 bases and 3 bases, with 8 bases remaining between them. The CDR3 protein is CASRGGDYGYTF. For the CDR3, the DNA is TGTGCCAGCAGGGGGGGTGACTATGGCTACACCTTC.

The sample holds one count of this clonotype. This chain joins TRBV28 and TRBJ1-1; 8 nucleotides align to TRBD1. The CDR3 consists of 15 residues. V was clipped by 5 bases and J by 8 bases; unmatched bases: 13. The germline CDR1 and CDR2 sequences are MDHEN and SYDVKM. DNA of the CDR3: TGTGCCAGCAGTCAGCCCCAGGGGGCGGCTATAGAAGCTTTCTTT. It translates to CASSQPQGAAIEAFF.

The chain employs TRBV19 and TRBJ2-2, with a possible D match to TRBD2 (5 bases). Trimming cost V 3 bases and J 0 bases, with 14 bases left between them. The germline gives CDR1 LNHDA, CDR2 SQIVND (reference sequence). The CDR3 consists of 17 residues. The CDR3 loop is CASSIRLRTSNTGELFF. The DNA of the CDR3 is TGTGCCAGTAGTATTCGCCTCAGGACTTCGAACACCGGGGAGCTGTTTTTT.

The chain combines TRBV6-2 or TRBV6-3 with TRBJ2-1; 8 bases fit TRBD1. Germline V gene sequence: CDR1 MNHEY, CDR2 SVGEGT. Trimming removed 5 bases from V and 5 bases from J; junction bases left unmatched: 5. The CDR3 runs 14 residues. CDR3 nucleotide sequence: TGTGCCAGCAGTGCCAGGACAGGGAACAATGAGCAGTTCTTC. It specifies CASSARTGNNEQFF.